This T cell receptor beta chain was sequenced for a study of T cells after yellow fever vaccination. Overall study results and limits: Relatively few clonotypes were ones that appeared in both CD4 and CD8 compartments. Re-detected after boosting: most primary clones, 96% of CD4 and around 86% of CD8.

Each CDR3 protein gets one entry after TCRdb re-called the 5' RACE reads with MiXCR. The sample comprises about 300,000 distinct CDR3 sequences, around 9.3% of which are singletons, and approximately 3.3% rests with the top ten. The germline V gene encodes CDR1 MRHNA and CDR2 SNTAGT. V was pared by 4 bases and J by 2 bases, with 18 bases of the junction left unmatched. The CDR3 is 20 residues long. With regard to this clonotype: Its matching antigen is unknown.

The sequencing used CD4+ T cells sorted from PBMCs, collected 5 days after the yellow fever booster vaccination. The chain carries TRBV6-4 and TRBJ2-3; 10 nucleotides agree with TRBD1. This TCR derives from a man between 18 and 35 years old who received the YFV17D yellow fever vaccine. CDR3 nucleotides: TGTGCCAGCAGTGGAACTGAGGGACAGGGGTTAGGTACGCCCACAGATACGCAGTATTTT. Its protein product is CASSGTEGQGLGTPTDTQYF.